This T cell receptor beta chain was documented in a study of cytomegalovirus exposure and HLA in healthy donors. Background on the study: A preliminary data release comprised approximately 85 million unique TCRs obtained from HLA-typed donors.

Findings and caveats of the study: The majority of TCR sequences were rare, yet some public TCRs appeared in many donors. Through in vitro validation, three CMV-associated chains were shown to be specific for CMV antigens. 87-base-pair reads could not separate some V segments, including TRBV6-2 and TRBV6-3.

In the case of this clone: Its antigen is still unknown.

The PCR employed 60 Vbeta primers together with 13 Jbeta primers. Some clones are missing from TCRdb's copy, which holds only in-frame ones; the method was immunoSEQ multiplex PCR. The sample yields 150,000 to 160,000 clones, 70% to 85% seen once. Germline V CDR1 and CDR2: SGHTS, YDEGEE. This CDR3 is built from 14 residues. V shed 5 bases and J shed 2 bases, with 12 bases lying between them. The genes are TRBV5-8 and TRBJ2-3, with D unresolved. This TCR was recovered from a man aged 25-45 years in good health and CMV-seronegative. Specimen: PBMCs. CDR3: CASSLEDLTDTQYF. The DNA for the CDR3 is TGTGCCAGCAGTCTCGAGGATCTCACAGATACGCAGTATTTT.